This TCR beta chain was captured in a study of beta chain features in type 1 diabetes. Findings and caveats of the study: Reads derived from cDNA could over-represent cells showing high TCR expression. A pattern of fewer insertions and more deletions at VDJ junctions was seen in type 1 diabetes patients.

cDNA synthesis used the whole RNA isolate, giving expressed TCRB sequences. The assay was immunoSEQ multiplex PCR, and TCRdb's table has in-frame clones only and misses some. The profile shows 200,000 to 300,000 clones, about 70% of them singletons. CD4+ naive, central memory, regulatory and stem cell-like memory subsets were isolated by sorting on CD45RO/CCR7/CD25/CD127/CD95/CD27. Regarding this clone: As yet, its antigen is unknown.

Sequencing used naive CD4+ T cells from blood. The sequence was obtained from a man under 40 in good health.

DNA of the CDR3: TGTGCCTGGAGTCCCATCAGGTTCCTCTCTAGTCTACTAGCGGGAAGGTTAGATACGCAGTATTTT. It codes for CAWSPIRFLSSLLAGRLDTQYF. The chain links TRBV30 to TRBJ2-3; TRBD2 matches at 10 bases. J was trimmed by 5 bases and V by 2 bases; bases with no gene match: 28. CDR1 is GTSNPN and CDR2 is SVGIG in the germline V gene (reference sequence). CDR3 length: 22 residues.